This TCR beta chain came from a study of blood T cell repertoires in COVID-19. Across the whole study: PBMCs, B-cell-depleted T cells, or T cells were the source of the cDNA or gDNA that made up the material.

The authors' processing: Amplified reference gene primers provided the basis for estimating nucleated cell counts. Sequencing was performed with immunoSEQ multiplex PCR; in TCRdb, only in-frame clones are kept and a portion is missing. From that table come the V and J calls and clone size; the DNA was used to work out D and trimming. This sample has roughly 120,000 clones, with 65% to 90% found just once. The CDR3 is 16 residues long. V was pared by 4 bases and J by 2 bases, with 16 bases between. Germline V gene sequence: CDR1 LGHDT, CDR2 YNNKEL (reference sequence). The chain uses TRBV3-1 (or the pseudogene TRBV3-2) and TRBJ2-3; D perhaps matches TRBD1 (6 bases). The source is a man aged 80 or over with acute or convalescent COVID-19. Sequencing was done on a sample of peripheral blood. The CDR3 DNA sequence: TGTGCCAGCAGCCTAACGACAGGCTCCCTCACAGATACGCAGTATTTT. Encoded protein: CASSLTTGSLTDTQYF.